The next 25 T cell receptor beta chains were all read from a single sample in a study of T cells in Graves' hyperthyroidism and ophthalmopathy. Using RNA transcripts as the source, TCR beta CDR3 regions were amplified. With the HTBI primer set, the TCR CDR3 went through a first round of RT-PCR. TCRdb ran MiXCR on the multiplex PCR reads and lists one entry per CDR3 protein. The sample contains about 95,000 distinct CDR3 sequences, approximately 40% of which appear only once. The sample consisted of peripheral blood or thyroid tissue (not recorded which). The receptors were sampled from a woman in her twenties or thirties with Graves' hyperthyroidism.

Ten or more counts support this clonotype. This rearrangement joins TRBV15 to TRBJ1-5; D gene unclear. The CDR3 covers 12 residues. CDR1 and CDR2 from the germline V gene are LNHNV and YYDKDF (reference sequence). The V end lost 4 bases, the J end lost 9 bases, and 10 bases lay between the germline ends. The CDR3 loop reads CATSTASGPQHF. The CDR3, as DNA: TGTGCCACCAGCACTGCGTCAGGGCCCCAGCATTTT.

This clonotype was detected many times. This chain links TRBV7-8 with TRBJ1-5, with TRBD1 identical over 10 bases. In germline, CDR1 is SGHVS, CDR2 FQNEAQ. The CDR3 spans 15 residues. V gave up 5 bases and J gave up 2 bases; unmatched junction bases: 3. CDR3 nucleotide sequence: TGTGCCAGCAGCCTCGGGACAGGGGGCAATCAGCCCCAGCATTTT. It codes for CASSLGTGGNQPQHF.

V usage is TRBV20-1 and J usage is TRBJ1-2; no definite D call. The CDR3 is made up of 13 amino acids. Trimming removed 5 bases from V and 0 bases from J, with 10 bases in between. Per germline, CDR1 DFQATT and CDR2 SNEGSKA (reference sequence). CDR3 sequence reads: CSASRTTNYGYTF. CDR3 nucleotide sequence: TGCAGTGCTTCCCGGACCACTAACTATGGCTACACCTTC.

There are many counts of this clonotype. This chain joins TRBV2 and TRBJ1-1, with 8 bases matching TRBD1. The CDR3 contains 17 residues. Germline-derived CDR1 and CDR2 are SNHLY and FYNNEI. The junction had 13 bases not matched to a gene; V was cut back by 7 bases and J by 0 bases. CDR3 in DNA: TGTGCCAGCAAGAAGGACAGGGTATTGTTCGTGAACACTGAAGCTTTCTTT. Amino acid sequence: CASKKDRVLFVNTEAFF. Full variable domain (missing parts from reference TRBV2 and TRBJ1-1): EPEVTQTPSHQVTQMGQEVILRCVPISNHLYFYWYRQILGQKVEFLVSFYNNEISEKSEIFDDQFSVERPDGSNFTLKIRSTKLEDSAMYFCASKKDRVLFVNTEAFFGQGTRLTVV.

This clonotype has at least ten counts. The rearrangement joins TRBV20-1 to TRBJ2-5, with D possibly matching TRBD1 (5 bases). Germline V gene lookup returns CDR1 DFQATT and CDR2 SNEGSKA (reference sequence). CDR3 length: 15 residues. The V end was cut by 5 bases, the J end by 5 bases, with 21 bases between. The CDR3 DNA reads TGCAGTGCTGGCAAAGCAGGGTTTGGTGAGGAGACCCAGTACTTC. Translating it yields CSAGKAGFGEETQYF.

The CDR3 reads CASSPGLDTDTQYF. CDR3 nucleotides: TGTGCCAGCTCCCCAGGCTTGGACACAGATACGCAGTATTTT. This chain links TRBV18 with TRBJ2-3, with D unresolved. V lost 6 bases, J lost 2 bases, and 12 bases lay in between. The CDR3 spans 14 residues. The germline gives CDR1 KGHSH, CDR2 LQKENI.

This clonotype was seen repeatedly, ten times or more. This chain joins TRBV15 and TRBJ1-5; D ambiguous. Germline V gene sequence: CDR1 LNHNV, CDR2 YYDKDF (reference sequence). CDR3 size: 12 residues. Trimming left V 5 bases short and J 5 bases short, with 7 bases between. CDR3 protein: CATSGLDQPQHF. CDR3 nucleotides: TGTGCCACCAGCGGCCTGGATCAGCCCCAGCATTTT.

This clonotype was picked up many times. The chain combines TRBV10-3 with TRBJ1-1, with a possible D match to TRBD1 (6 bases). This CDR3 contains 13 residues. V lost 2 bases and J lost 11, with 15 bases in between. CDR1 is ENHRY and CDR2 is SYGVKD in the germline V gene. Here the CDR3 DNA reads TGTGCCATCAGTGAGATAGGGGGAAGAACGGCTTTCTTT. Residues: CAISEIGGRTAFF.

The chain carries TRBV12-3 or TRBV12-4 and TRBJ1-2; D uncertain. Trimming removed 6 bases at V and 4 bases at J, with 18 bases between. The CDR3 has 15 amino acids. This CDR3 is CASSLRRADLYGYTF. As DNA, the CDR3 is TGTGCCAGCAGCCTAAGGAGGGCGGACCTCTATGGCTACACCTTC.

This clonotype was seen a single time. CDR3 coding DNA: TGTGCCAGCAGCAGAACTAGCGGGATCGACGAGCAGTACTTC. It codes for CASSRTSGIDEQYF. This sequence joins TRBV7-8 and TRBJ2-7, with TRBD2 identical over 10 bases. Germline CDR1 and CDR2: SGHVS and FQNEAQ. V was clipped by 5 bases and J by 5 bases; unmatched bases: 6. The CDR3 totals 14 residues.

This clonotype was seen ten or more times. The chain carries TRBV10-2 and TRBJ2-3; TRBD2 matches at 8 bases. In germline, CDR1 is WSHSY, CDR2 SAAADI. This CDR3 spans 17 amino acids. The V and J ends lost 3 bases and 4 bases, in that order; junction bases with no gene match: 12. The CDR3 loop is CASSDSEELAAPDTQYF. The CDR3 DNA sequence: TGCGCCAGCAGTGACAGTGAGGAACTAGCGGCCCCAGATACGCAGTATTTT.

This clonotype was detected ten times or more. The chain uses TRBV7-2 and TRBJ2-5; D is perhaps TRBD1 or TRBD2 (5 bases each). The CDR3 is 18 residues long. With 4 bases removed from V and 1 base from J, the gap between germline ends came to 22 bases. Germline values: CDR1 SGHTA, CDR2 FQGNSA. The CDR3 sequence is CASSYLVGRGVFQETQYF. The CDR3 DNA reads as TGTGCCAGCAGCTACTTGGTGGGGAGAGGGGTCTTCCAAGAGACCCAGTACTTC.

The chain couples TRBV10-3 to TRBJ1-2; 8 bases are a match to TRBD1. CDR3 length: 11 residues. The V segment lost 10 bases and the J segment 4 bases; nucleotides outside the gene matches: 2. In germline, CDR1 is ENHRY, CDR2 SYGVKD. The CDR3 coding sequence is TGTGCCAGCGGACAGGGCTATGGCTACACCTTC. Protein: CASGQGYGYTF.

The chain carries TRBV9 and TRBJ2-3; 8 bases match TRBD2. V dropped 4 bases and J dropped 0; count of bases not matched to a gene: 7. The CDR3 runs to 16 residues. Per the germline V gene, CDR1 is SGDLS and CDR2 is YYNGEE. As DNA, the CDR3 is TGTGCCAGCAGCCCGGAATCTAGCGGGAGCACAGATACGCAGTATTTT. Protein product: CASSPESSGSTDTQYF.

A word on this clonotype: The junction does not match germline at one end; this may be a read error. The chain employs TRBV5-1 and TRBJ1-4, with 12 bases aligning to TRBD1. This CDR3 has 18 amino acids. The germline V gene encodes CDR1 SGHRS and CDR2 YFSETQ. CDR3 DNA sequence: TGCGCCAGCAGCTCCGGGACAGGGGGCTTCCCCATTAATGAAAAACCGTTTTTT. Protein sequence: CASSSGTGGFPINEKPFF.

J is TRBJ2-7 and V is TRBV7-9, with D possibly being TRBD1 or TRBD2 (5 bases each). Germline V gene data show CDR1 as SEHNR and CDR2 as FQNEAQ (reference sequence). The CDR3 has 20 amino acids. V lost 5 bases and J 0 bases, leaving 29 bases between the germline ends. The DNA of the CDR3 is TGTGCCAGCAGCCAACCCGGGACCCTTTACCCCAGGGTCTCCTCCTACGAGCAGTACTTC. Translation gives CASSQPGTLYPRVSSYEQYF.

This clonotype was counted at least ten times. The rearrangement uses TRBV20-1 and TRBJ2-5; D is perhaps TRBD2 (5 bases). Between the trimmed V and J ends, which lost 8 bases and 0 bases, there was a span of 10 bases. The germline V gene has CDR1 DFQATT and CDR2 SNEGSKA (reference sequence). This CDR3 contains 12 residues. CDR3 amino acids: CSHRGNQETQYF. The CDR3 nucleotides read TGCAGTCATAGAGGGAACCAAGAGACCCAGTACTTC.

The J gene is TRBJ2-7, the V gene TRBV7-8; D ambiguous. CDR3 length: 12 residues. Germline V CDR1 and CDR2: SGHVS, FQNEAQ. V was clipped by 5 bases and J by 2 bases, with 7 bases between them. The CDR3 nucleotides read TGTGCCAGCAGCCAAAGGGCCTACGAGCAGTACTTC. This translates into CASSQRAYEQYF.

This clonotype was counted at least ten times. V is TRBV6-5 and J is TRBJ2-7; TRBD1 matches 10 bases. This CDR3 has 15 amino acids. Germline V gene data show CDR1 as MNHEY and CDR2 as SVGAGI. With V trimmed by 0 bases and J by 3 bases, 2 bases remained unmatched. CDR3 in amino acids: CASSYSGTGDYEQYF. CDR3 DNA sequence: TGTGCCAGCAGTTACTCGGGGACAGGGGACTACGAGCAGTACTTC.

Note on this clonotype: One base away lies a much larger clone, so this may be a sequencing read error. The CDR3 loop reads CASSPIAGGAYERYF. The CDR3 nucleotides are TGTGCCAGCAGCCCTATAGCGGGAGGCGCCTACGAGCGGTACTTC. The chain combines TRBV10-3 with TRBJ2-7, with 10 bases that match TRBD2. Germline CDR1 ENHRY, CDR2 SYGVKD. The CDR3 has 15 residues.

This clonotype was detected only a few times. The chain employs TRBV30 and TRBJ1-2, with D perhaps TRBD1 (5 bases). Germline V lookup: CDR1 GTSNPN, CDR2 SVGIG (reference sequence). The CDR3 spans 13 residues. Trimming removed 3 bases at V and 8 bases at J, with 16 bases between. The DNA of the CDR3 is TGTGCCTGGAGAGTCAAGGGGCCGGGAGGCTACACCTTC. It specifies CAWRVKGPGGYTF.

The chain employs TRBV5-5 and TRBJ1-3, with 8 nucleotides matching TRBD1. CDR3 length: 14 residues. Germline V gene sequence: CDR1 SGHKS, CDR2 YYEKEE (reference sequence). V shed 3 bases and J 8 bases; nucleotides not matched to a gene: 7. The CDR3 sequence is CASSSETGGDTIYF. Written as DNA, the CDR3 is TGTGCCAGCAGCTCGGAAACAGGGGGAGACACCATATATTTT. The full variable domain, rest sourced from reference TRBV5-5 and TRBJ1-3, is DAGVTQSPTHLIKTRGQQVTLRCSPISGHKSVSWYQQVLGQGPQFIFQYYEKEERGRGNFPDRFSARQFPNYSSELNVNALLLGDSALYLCASSSETGGDTIYFGEGSWLTVV.

This clonotype was recorded at least ten times. The rearrangement uses TRBV4-1 and TRBJ1-1, with 7 bases aligning to TRBD1. V lost 4 bases, J lost 4 bases, and 9 bases stayed unmatched. This CDR3 comprises 15 residues. The germline gives CDR1 MGHRA, CDR2 YSYEKL. The CDR3 reads CASSRTRGFGTEAFF. The CDR3 nucleotides are TGCGCCAGCAGCCGAACCAGGGGGTTCGGCACTGAAGCTTTCTTT.

This clonotype has ten or more counts. The rearrangement uses TRBV5-1 and TRBJ2-2; D could derive from TRBD1 or TRBD2 (5 bases each). The CDR3 is made up of 14 amino acids. The V end lost 1 base, the J end lost 7 bases, and 11 bases lay between the germline ends. Looked up from germline, CDR1 is SGHRS and CDR2 is YFSETQ. The CDR3 coding sequence is TGCGCCAGCAGCTTGCAAGGGACGGGCGGGGAGCTGTTTTTT. Protein: CASSLQGTGGELFF.

The sample holds many counts of this clonotype. The chain combines TRBV29-1 with TRBJ1-2; D gene unclear. V was pared by 4 bases and J by 6 bases, with 9 bases between. CDR1 SQVTM and CDR2 ANQGSEA come from the germline V gene. This CDR3 is 11 amino acids long. For the CDR3, the DNA is TGCAGCGTTGTTCTCGGCGATGGCTACACCTTC. Translated, it gives CSVVLGDGYTF.